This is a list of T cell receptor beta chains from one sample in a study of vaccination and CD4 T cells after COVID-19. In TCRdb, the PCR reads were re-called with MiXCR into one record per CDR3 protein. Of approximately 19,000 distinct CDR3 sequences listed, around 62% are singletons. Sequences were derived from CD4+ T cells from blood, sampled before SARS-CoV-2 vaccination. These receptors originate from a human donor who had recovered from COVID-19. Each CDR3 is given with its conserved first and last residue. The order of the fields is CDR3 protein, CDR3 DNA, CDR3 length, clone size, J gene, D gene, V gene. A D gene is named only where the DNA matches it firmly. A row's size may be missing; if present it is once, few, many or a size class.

cdr3_aa: CASSENLYEQYF
cdr3_nt: TGCGCCAGCAGTGAGAATTTGTACGAGCAGTACTTC
cdr3_length: 12
clone_size: few
j_call: TRBJ2-7
d_call: -
v_call: TRBV10-1

cdr3_aa: CSAIRGLGSPLHF
cdr3_nt: TGCAGTGCTATAAGGGGTTTGGGTTCACCCCTCCACTTT
cdr3_length: 13
clone_size: -
j_call: TRBJ1-6
d_call: -
v_call: TRBV20-1

cdr3_aa: CASSPTGAREQYF
cdr3_nt: TGTGCCAGCAGCCCGACAGGGGCTCGGGAGCAGTACTTC
cdr3_length: 13
clone_size: -
j_call: TRBJ2-7
d_call: TRBD1
v_call: TRBV6-1

cdr3_aa: CASSLERNSYEQYF
cdr3_nt: TGTGCCAGCAGCCTAGAGCGGAACTCCTACGAGCAGTACTTC
cdr3_length: 14
clone_size: -
j_call: TRBJ2-7
d_call: -
v_call: TRBV5-4

cdr3_aa: CASRTSSSAQYF
cdr3_nt: TGTGCCAGCAGAACGTCCTCCTCGGCGCAGTATTTT
cdr3_length: 12
clone_size: -
j_call: TRBJ2-3
d_call: -
v_call: TRBV6-2/TRBV6-3

cdr3_aa: CASSLTTDEQYF
cdr3_nt: TGTGCCAGCAGCTTAACGACAGACGAGCAGTACTTC
cdr3_length: 12
clone_size: -
j_call: TRBJ2-7
d_call: -
v_call: TRBV7-9

cdr3_aa: CASSPGLAVEITDTQYF
cdr3_nt: TGTGCCAGCAGCCCGGGACTAGCGGTGGAGATTACAGATACGCAGTATTTT
cdr3_length: 17
clone_size: -
j_call: TRBJ2-3
d_call: TRBD2
v_call: TRBV14

cdr3_aa: CASRPLRGYGYTF
cdr3_nt: TGTGCCAGCAGACCCCTTCGGGGATATGGCTACACCTTC
cdr3_length: 13
clone_size: -
j_call: TRBJ1-2
d_call: -
v_call: TRBV28

cdr3_aa: CASRRLENTGELFF
cdr3_nt: TGTGCCAGCAGAAGACTAGAGAACACCGGGGAGCTGTTTTTT
cdr3_length: 14
clone_size: -
j_call: TRBJ2-2
d_call: -
v_call: TRBV6-1

cdr3_aa: CATSPIRGSERAEQFF
cdr3_nt: TGTGCCACCAGCCCGATACGTGGCTCGGAAAGGGCTGAGCAGTTCTTC
cdr3_length: 16
clone_size: -
j_call: TRBJ2-1
d_call: -
v_call: TRBV24-1

cdr3_aa: CASRSQGNEGSYEQYF
cdr3_nt: TGTGCCAGTAGGTCACAGGGGAACGAGGGAAGCTACGAGCAGTACTTC
cdr3_length: 16
clone_size: -
j_call: TRBJ2-7
d_call: TRBD1
v_call: TRBV19

cdr3_aa: CASTNRGIYEQYF
cdr3_nt: TGTGCCAGCACCAATCGGGGGATCTACGAGCAGTACTTC
cdr3_length: 13
clone_size: -
j_call: TRBJ2-7
d_call: -
v_call: TRBV28

cdr3_aa: CASSRPGQRGYEQYF
cdr3_nt: TGTGCCAGCAGCAGGCCGGGACAGAGGGGGTACGAGCAGTACTTC
cdr3_length: 15
clone_size: -
j_call: TRBJ2-7
d_call: TRBD1
v_call: TRBV7-6

cdr3_aa: CSASLQENIQYF
cdr3_nt: TGCAGTGCTAGTCTTCAGGAAAACATTCAGTACTTC
cdr3_length: 12
clone_size: -
j_call: TRBJ2-4
d_call: -
v_call: TRBV20-1

cdr3_aa: CASGGFRRDEQYF
cdr3_nt: TGTGCCAGCGGGGGATTTAGAAGAGACGAGCAGTACTTC
cdr3_length: 13
clone_size: -
j_call: TRBJ2-7
d_call: -
v_call: TRBV28

cdr3_aa: CSARDSRSGNTIYF
cdr3_nt: TGCAGTGCTAGAGACAGCCGCTCTGGAAACACCATATATTTT
cdr3_length: 14
clone_size: -
j_call: TRBJ1-3
d_call: -
v_call: TRBV20-1

cdr3_aa: CASSPTGSGTSSYEQYF
cdr3_nt: TGTGCCAGCAGCCCCACCGGGTCCGGGACTAGCTCCTACGAGCAGTACTTC
cdr3_length: 17
clone_size: -
j_call: TRBJ2-7
d_call: TRBD2
v_call: TRBV28

cdr3_aa: CASSLAARETQYF
cdr3_nt: TGTGCCAGCAGCTTGGCAGCGCGGGAGACCCAGTACTTC
cdr3_length: 13
clone_size: -
j_call: TRBJ2-5
d_call: -
v_call: TRBV5-4

cdr3_aa: CAWKDRNSNQPQHF
cdr3_nt: TGTGCCTGGAAGGACAGAAATAGCAATCAGCCCCAGCATTTT
cdr3_length: 14
clone_size: -
j_call: TRBJ1-5
d_call: -
v_call: TRBV30

cdr3_aa: CSVGGKQGGLYNEQFF
cdr3_nt: TGCAGCGTTGGGGGAAAACAGGGCGGACTTTACAATGAGCAGTTCTTC
cdr3_length: 16
clone_size: -
j_call: TRBJ2-1
d_call: -
v_call: TRBV29-1

cdr3_aa: CSAARDTNTGELFF
cdr3_nt: TGCAGTGCAGCCCGGGACACGAACACCGGGGAGCTGTTTTTT
cdr3_length: 14
clone_size: few
j_call: TRBJ2-2
d_call: -
v_call: TRBV20-1

cdr3_aa: CASSYTQNQPQHF
cdr3_nt: TGTGCCAGCAGTTACACCCAAAATCAGCCCCAGCATTTT
cdr3_length: 13
clone_size: -
j_call: TRBJ1-5
d_call: -
v_call: TRBV6-5

cdr3_aa: CASSRDTNTAGYTF
cdr3_nt: TGTGCCAGCTCGAGGGACACCAACACGGCTGGCTACACCTTC
cdr3_length: 14
clone_size: -
j_call: TRBJ1-2
d_call: -
v_call: TRBV18

cdr3_aa: CASKRTSGAETQYF
cdr3_nt: TGTGCCAGCAAAAGGACTAGCGGTGCAGAGACCCAGTACTTC
cdr3_length: 14
clone_size: -
j_call: TRBJ2-5
d_call: TRBD2
v_call: TRBV2

cdr3_aa: CAIKGRGPDEQYF
cdr3_nt: TGTGCCATCAAGGGGAGGGGTCCGGACGAGCAGTACTTC
cdr3_length: 13
clone_size: -
j_call: TRBJ2-7
d_call: TRBD2
v_call: TRBV10-3

cdr3_aa: CASSYGRETQYF
cdr3_nt: TGTGCCAGCAGTTACGGGAGGGAGACCCAGTACTTC
cdr3_length: 12
clone_size: -
j_call: TRBJ2-5
d_call: -
v_call: TRBV6-5

cdr3_aa: CATSLGQGASKSSYEQYF
cdr3_nt: TGTGCCACCAGCTTGGGACAGGGGGCCTCTAAAAGCTCCTACGAGCAGTACTTC
cdr3_length: 18
clone_size: -
j_call: TRBJ2-7
d_call: TRBD1
v_call: TRBV15

cdr3_aa: CASSLGLPGLNTEAFF
cdr3_nt: TGTGCCAGCAGCTTAGGCCTACCTGGATTGAACACTGAAGCTTTCTTT
cdr3_length: 16
clone_size: -
j_call: TRBJ1-1
d_call: -
v_call: TRBV7-6

cdr3_aa: CSANDRGLRKTQYF
cdr3_nt: TGCAGTGCCAACGACAGGGGGCTGAGAAAGACCCAGTACTTC
cdr3_length: 14
clone_size: few
j_call: TRBJ2-5
d_call: TRBD1
v_call: TRBV20-1

cdr3_aa: CASSLARTGPDTEAFF
cdr3_nt: TGTGCCAGCAGCTTAGCCCGGACAGGGCCGGACACTGAAGCTTTCTTT
cdr3_length: 16
clone_size: -
j_call: TRBJ1-1
d_call: TRBD1
v_call: TRBV7-8

cdr3_aa: CASRNRGGIQPQHF
cdr3_nt: TGTGCCAGCAGAAACAGGGGAGGGATCCAGCCCCAGCATTTT
cdr3_length: 14
clone_size: -
j_call: TRBJ1-5
d_call: TRBD1
v_call: TRBV6-1

cdr3_aa: CASSPDNLRAYYGYTF
cdr3_nt: TGTGCCAGCAGTCCGGACAACCTCAGGGCCTACTATGGCTACACCTTC
cdr3_length: 16
clone_size: -
j_call: TRBJ1-2
d_call: -
v_call: TRBV6-4

cdr3_aa: CASSVRAAGEQYF
cdr3_nt: TGTGCCAGCAGCGTGCGGGCGGCTGGCGAGCAGTACTTC
cdr3_length: 13
clone_size: -
j_call: TRBJ2-7
d_call: -
v_call: TRBV9

cdr3_aa: CSAEDRGFGQPQHF
cdr3_nt: TGCAGTGCTGAGGACAGGGGGTTTGGTCAGCCCCAGCATTTT
cdr3_length: 14
clone_size: few
j_call: TRBJ1-5
d_call: TRBD1
v_call: TRBV20-1

cdr3_aa: CSASRGGHEQYF
cdr3_nt: TGCAGTGCTAGTCGGGGAGGCCACGAGCAGTACTTC
cdr3_length: 12
clone_size: -
j_call: TRBJ2-7
d_call: -
v_call: TRBV20-1

cdr3_aa: CASIQDPTGTPLHF
cdr3_nt: TGTGCCAGCATCCAAGATCCGACAGGGACCCCCCTCCACTTT
cdr3_length: 14
clone_size: -
j_call: TRBJ1-6
d_call: TRBD1
v_call: TRBV4-2

cdr3_aa: CASKIGTGHNSPLHF
cdr3_nt: TGTGCCAGCAAGATTGGGACAGGACATAATTCACCCCTCCACTTT
cdr3_length: 15
clone_size: -
j_call: TRBJ1-6
d_call: TRBD1
v_call: TRBV2

cdr3_aa: CASGSSYNEQFF
cdr3_nt: TGTGCCAGCGGAAGCTCCTACAATGAGCAGTTCTTC
cdr3_length: 12
clone_size: -
j_call: TRBJ2-1
d_call: -
v_call: TRBV21-1

cdr3_aa: CASSVDGYSNQPQHF
cdr3_nt: TGTGCCAGCAGTGTAGACGGCTATAGCAATCAGCCCCAGCATTTT
cdr3_length: 15
clone_size: -
j_call: TRBJ1-5
d_call: -
v_call: TRBV6-1

cdr3_aa: CASSFPGGPGNTIYF
cdr3_nt: TGTGCCAGCAGCTTTCCAGGGGGGCCTGGAAACACCATATATTTT
cdr3_length: 15
clone_size: -
j_call: TRBJ1-3
d_call: TRBD1
v_call: TRBV7-9

cdr3_aa: CASSPGTSGETQYF
cdr3_nt: TGTGCCAGCAGCCCAGGGACTAGCGGAGAGACCCAGTACTTC
cdr3_length: 14
clone_size: -
j_call: TRBJ2-5
d_call: TRBD2
v_call: TRBV7-3

cdr3_aa: CASSQGGGEGRGTEAFF
cdr3_nt: TGTGCCAGCAGCCAAGGAGGGGGGGAGGGGAGGGGTACTGAAGCTTTCTTT
cdr3_length: 17
clone_size: -
j_call: TRBJ1-1
d_call: -
v_call: TRBV14

cdr3_aa: CASRNRGENSPLHF
cdr3_nt: TGTGCCAGCAGAAACAGGGGAGAGAATTCACCCCTCCACTTT
cdr3_length: 14
clone_size: -
j_call: TRBJ1-6
d_call: TRBD1
v_call: TRBV6-1

cdr3_aa: CASSILFGGYEQYF
cdr3_nt: TGTGCCAGTAGTATCCTGTTTGGAGGCTACGAGCAGTACTTC
cdr3_length: 14
clone_size: -
j_call: TRBJ2-7
d_call: -
v_call: TRBV19

cdr3_aa: CASSPQGPELGYTF
cdr3_nt: TGTGCCAGCAGTCCCCAGGGCCCTGAGTTGGGCTACACCTTC
cdr3_length: 14
clone_size: few
j_call: TRBJ1-2
d_call: -
v_call: TRBV6-1

cdr3_aa: CASRSTSGRLNQPQHF
cdr3_nt: TGCGCCAGCAGATCTACTTCCGGACGGTTAAATCAGCCCCAGCATTTT
cdr3_length: 16
clone_size: -
j_call: TRBJ1-5
d_call: -
v_call: TRBV4-1

cdr3_aa: CASSHGTPASYNEQFF
cdr3_nt: TGTGCCAGCTCTCACGGGACGCCCGCCTCCTACAATGAGCAGTTCTTC
cdr3_length: 16
clone_size: -
j_call: TRBJ2-1
d_call: -
v_call: TRBV18

cdr3_aa: CAITTGGLNYGYTF
cdr3_nt: TGTGCCATCACAACAGGGGGCCTCAACTATGGCTACACCTTC
cdr3_length: 14
clone_size: -
j_call: TRBJ1-2
d_call: TRBD1
v_call: TRBV7-9

cdr3_aa: CSARVVDHSGYGYTF
cdr3_nt: TGCAGTGCTAGAGTCGTAGACCACTCCGGCTATGGCTACACCTTC
cdr3_length: 15
clone_size: few
j_call: TRBJ1-2
d_call: -
v_call: TRBV20-1